Listed here are 30 T cell receptor beta chains from one sample, sequenced in a study of shared clonotypes between healthy human individuals. Here immunoSEQ multiplex PCR was the method, and the copy in TCRdb shows in-frame clones only, minus some. The sample has fewer than 1.8 million clones, 98% seen once. The material sequenced was naive CD4+ T cells sorted from blood. Subset in this sample: CD45RA+ positively selected. All receptors come from a man aged 25-45 years in good health.

This clone has just one count. The rearrangement joins TRBV5-1 to TRBJ2-7; weak D call: TRBD1 (7 bases). The CDR3 is made up of 16 amino acids. Trimming pared 5 bases from V and 3 bases from J, leaving 21 bases between. The germline V gene encodes CDR1 SGHRS and CDR2 YFSETQ. CDR3 in amino acids: CASSRGRGGRGYEQYF. The CDR3 DNA sequence: TGCGCCAGCAGTCGGGGGAGAGGGGGCCGTGGCTACGAGCAGTACTTC.

J is TRBJ2-5 and V is TRBV7-9; TRBD1 matches at 7 bases. Unmatched junction bases numbered 14, after V lost 5 bases and J lost 2 bases. CDR1 is SEHNR and CDR2 is FQNEAQ in the germline V gene (reference sequence). CDR3 length: 17 amino acids. The CDR3 region is CASSQRGTGAPQETQYF. DNA for the CDR3: TGTGCCAGCAGCCAGAGGGGTACAGGGGCTCCGCAAGAGACCCAGTACTTC.

A single count supports this clone. The V and J genes are TRBV27 and TRBJ1-3; D might be TRBD1 (6 bases). V was trimmed by 3 bases and J by 0 bases, leaving 12 bases between them. The CDR3 has 16 amino acids. CDR1 is MNHEY, CDR2 SMNVEV, per germline (reference sequence). This CDR3 is CASSFRGGGSGNTIYF. In DNA, the CDR3 is TGTGCCAGCAGTTTCAGAGGGGGAGGCTCTGGAAACACCATATATTTT.

The gene calls are TRBV5-8 and TRBJ2-7; tentatively, D is TRBD2 (6 bases). Between the trimmed V and J ends, which lost 1 base and 2 bases, there was a span of 19 bases. CDR1 and CDR2 (germline): SGHTS, YDEGEE. The CDR3 spans 17 residues. This chain's CDR3 is CASSLKGLRDPTYEQYF. The CDR3 DNA follows: TGTGCCAGCAGCTTGAAGGGCTTGCGGGACCCGACCTACGAGCAGTACTTC. The complete variable domain, with remaining parts taken from reference TRBV5-8 and TRBJ2-7, reads EAGVTQSPTHLIKTRGQQATLRCSPISGHTSVYWYQQALGLGLQFLLWYDEGEERNRGNFPPRFSGRQFPNYSSELNVNALELEDSALYLCASSLKGLRDPTYEQYFGPGTRLTVT.

This chain joins TRBV7-2 and TRBJ2-3, with TRBD2 matching 7 bases. Germline lookup yields CDR1 SGHTA and CDR2 FQGNSA. Trimming at V came to 5 bases and at J to 2 bases, leaving 7 bases not matched to a gene. The CDR3 runs to 15 residues. CDR3 in amino acids: CASSGSGPATDTQYF. Written as DNA, the CDR3 is TGTGCCAGCAGCGGTAGCGGGCCGGCCACAGATACGCAGTATTTT.

The table lists this clone with a count of one. This sequence joins TRBV7-2 and TRBJ1-5; TRBD1 is a possible D gene (6 bases). In germline, CDR1 is SGHTA, CDR2 FQGNSA. Trimming stripped 1 base from V and 0 bases from J, with 7 bases between. The CDR3 covers 15 residues. The CDR3 region is CASSLVGASNQPQHF. CDR3 DNA sequence: TGTGCCAGCAGCTTAGTGGGGGCTAGCAATCAGCCCCAGCATTTT.

The chain employs TRBV7-2 and TRBJ1-1; D gene ambiguous. From germline, CDR1 is SGHTA and CDR2 FQGNSA. CDR3 length equals 16 residues. Trimming removed 4 bases from V and 7 bases from J, with 22 bases in between. The CDR3 region is CASSSPTRSGRVEAFF. As DNA, the CDR3 is TGTGCCAGCAGCTCACCTACGCGAAGCGGGAGAGTTGAAGCTTTCTTT.

The chain employs TRBV5-1 and TRBJ2-2; no reliable D call. The V end lost 1 base, the J end lost 6 bases, and 13 bases lay between the germline ends. The CDR3 is 15 residues long. Germline CDR1 and CDR2: SGHRS and YFSETQ. This CDR3 is CASSLTDPYPGELFF. The CDR3 nucleotides are TGCGCCAGCAGCTTGACGGACCCTTATCCCGGGGAGCTGTTTTTT.

As concerns this clone: This CDR3 is also generated by other DNA sequences in the sample. The genes are TRBV28 and TRBJ2-7, with D unresolved. The CDR3 runs 10 residues. V gave up 6 bases and J gave up 3 bases, with 3 bases separating them. CDR1 and CDR2 from the germline V gene are MDHEN and SYDVKM. CDR3 residues: CASRGYEQYF. As DNA, the CDR3 is TGTGCCAGCAGGGGCTACGAGCAGTACTTC.

In the case of this clone: The sample contains more than one DNA sequence encoding this CDR3. This chain connects TRBV12-5 to TRBJ2-3, with 12 bases identical to TRBD2. The trim removed 0 bases at V and 4 bases at J, leaving 2 bases unmatched. The germline V gene has CDR1 LGHNT and CDR2 FRNRAP. This CDR3 is 16 amino acids long. The CDR3: CASGLVLAGGPDTQYF. The DNA of the CDR3 is TGTGCTAGTGGTTTGGTCCTAGCGGGAGGGCCAGATACGCAGTATTTT.

In the case of this clone: This sample includes further DNA sequences coding for the same CDR3. The V call is TRBV15, the J call TRBJ2-7; tentatively, D is TRBD1 (5 bases). The germline gives CDR1 LNHNV, CDR2 YYDKDF (reference sequence). V lost 3 bases, J lost 4 bases, and 10 bases lay in between. This CDR3 has 13 amino acids. As DNA, the CDR3 is TGTGCCACCAGCAGGGACAAGGGATACGAGCAGTACTTC. This encodes CATSRDKGYEQYF.

The chain joins TRBV5-1 to TRBJ2-7; D possibly matches TRBD1 or TRBD2 (5 bases each). The germline gives CDR1 SGHRS, CDR2 YFSETQ. The V end lost 4 bases, the J end lost 2 bases, and 13 bases lay between the germline ends. This CDR3 has 14 residues. CDR3 bases: TGCGCCAGCAGCCCACGGGACGGTCCCTACGAGCAGTACTTC. This translates into CASSPRDGPYEQYF.

J is TRBJ1-2 and V is TRBV27, with D perhaps TRBD1 (5 bases). Per germline, CDR1 MNHEY and CDR2 SMNVEV (reference sequence). V lost 5 bases and J 6 bases, leaving 25 bases between the germline ends. This CDR3 contains 17 residues. As DNA, the CDR3 is TGTGCCAGCAGTCCCGGGACCCCCTTGCACGGCACCCATGGCTACACCTTC. It encodes CASSPGTPLHGTHGYTF.

V and J are TRBV7-3 and TRBJ1-1; D gene uncertain. V lost 0 bases to trimming and J lost 2 bases, with 10 bases between them. CDR3 length: 15 residues. CDR1 SGHTA and CDR2 FQGTGA come from the germline V gene. As DNA, the CDR3 is TGTGCCAGCAGCTTAACGGCAGAATCTAACACTGAAGCTTTCTTT. Amino acids: CASSLTAESNTEAFF.

The V gene is TRBV5-4, the J gene TRBJ2-7; the match to TRBD2 covers 7 bases. Germline CDR1 reads SGHNT; CDR2 reads YYREEE (reference sequence). The V segment lost 1 base and the J segment 6 bases; nucleotides outside the gene matches: 10. The CDR3 length is 15 residues. The CDR3 here is CASSLSGGRRSEQYF. The CDR3 DNA sequence: TGTGCCAGCAGCTTGAGTGGCGGGAGAAGGAGCGAGCAGTACTTC.

The chain recombines TRBV9 with TRBJ1-4; maybe TRBD1 (5 bases). Germline V gene sequence: CDR1 SGDLS, CDR2 YYNGEE. V was trimmed by 0 bases and J by 4 bases, leaving 10 bases between them. The CDR3 covers 15 residues. CDR3 sequence reads: CASSVEAGHNEKLFF. The CDR3 nucleotides are TGTGCCAGCAGCGTAGAGGCAGGGCATAATGAAAAACTGTTTTTT.

The chain has TRBV28 and TRBJ1-4; D possibly corresponds to TRBD1 (6 bases). The V end lost 2 bases, the J end lost 7 bases, and 14 bases lay between the germline ends. The CDR3 has 15 residues. The germline gives CDR1 MDHEN, CDR2 SYDVKM. The CDR3 reads CASSLMGARAEKLFF. The CDR3, as DNA: TGTGCCAGCAGTTTAATGGGGGCGAGGGCTGAAAAACTGTTTTTT.

The chain joins TRBV27 to TRBJ1-5; D is possibly TRBD1 (5 bases). The CDR3 runs to 15 residues. The germline V gene has CDR1 MNHEY and CDR2 SMNVEV (reference sequence). The ends were cut back, 6 bases at V and 9 bases at J, with 21 bases in the middle. The chain's CDR3 is CASRSTALGKGPQHF. CDR3 sequence (DNA): TGTGCCAGCAGGTCGACAGCGCTGGGCAAGGGGCCCCAGCATTTT.

The chain couples TRBV19 to TRBJ2-1; D may be TRBD1 or TRBD2 (5 bases each). CDR3 length equals 14 residues. Germline V gene lookup returns CDR1 LNHDA and CDR2 SQIVND (reference sequence). V lost 3 bases, J lost 3 bases, and 9 bases lay in between. The DNA of the CDR3 is TGTGCCAGTAGTATCAGGGAGAGCTACAATGAGCAGTTCTTC. It yields the protein CASSIRESYNEQFF.

As regards this clone: Within the sample, other DNA sequences also encode this same CDR3. The V call is TRBV10-1, the J call TRBJ2-3; D might be TRBD2 (5 bases). Germline V gene lookup returns CDR1 WNHNN and CDR2 SYGVQD (reference sequence). CDR3 length: 14 residues. V was cut by 3 bases and J by 0 bases, with 7 bases left in between. CDR3 coding DNA: TGCGCCAGCAGTGATGGGAGTAGCACAGATACGCAGTATTTT. It encodes CASSDGSSTDTQYF.

V usage is TRBV5-1 and J usage is TRBJ2-7, with 10 bases that match TRBD2. The CDR3 totals 14 residues. Germline trimming cut 3 bases from V and 5 bases from J; bases unmatched to any gene: 5. Germline-derived CDR1 and CDR2 are SGHRS and YFSETQ. The CDR3 nucleotides read TGCGCCAGCAGCTCCGGGACTAGCGAGAACGAGCAGTACTTC. This translates into CASSSGTSENEQYF. The whole variable domain, remainder taken from reference TRBV5-1 and TRBJ2-7, is KAGVTQTPRYLIKTRGQQVTLSCSPISGHRSVSWYQQTPGQGLQFLFEYFSETQRNKGNFPGRFSGRQFSNSRSEMNVSTLELGDSALYLCASSSGTSENEQYFGPGTRLTVT.

The genes are TRBV4-2 and TRBJ2-2, with 8 bases lining up with TRBD2. The CDR3 contains 15 residues. From germline, CDR1 is LGHNA and CDR2 YNFKEQ. Trimming at V came to 10 bases and at J to 7 bases, leaving 14 bases not matched to a gene. CDR3 residues: CAISTSADVNGELFF. In nucleotides, the CDR3 is TGTGCCATCTCGACTAGCGCAGACGTCAACGGGGAGCTGTTTTTT.

This chain uses TRBV14 with TRBJ2-7; D uncertain. Trimming stripped 0 bases from V and 2 bases from J, with 11 bases between. Germline values: CDR1 SGHDN, CDR2 FVKESK. The CDR3 covers 15 residues. DNA for the CDR3: TGTGCCAGCAGCCAAGATTTTCCAGTACCCTACGAGCAGTACTTC. Residues: CASSQDFPVPYEQYF. Based on the CDR3 plus reference TRBV14 and TRBJ2-7, the full variable domain is EAGVTQFPSHSVIEKGQTVTLRCDPISGHDNLYWYRRVMGKEIKFLLHFVKESKQDESGMPNNRFLAERTGGTYSTLKVQPAELEDSGVYFCASSQDFPVPYEQYFGPGTRLTVT.

The CDR3 region is CASSATGVNEKLFF. The CDR3 coding sequence is TGTGCCAGCAGCGCTACAGGGGTTAACGAAAAACTGTTTTTT. This chain joins TRBV7-9 and TRBJ1-4; TRBD1 agrees at 7 bases. The CDR3 is made up of 14 amino acids. After removal of 5 bases from V and 8 bases from J, the junction contained 8 bases not matched to a gene. Germline CDR1 reads SEHNR; CDR2 reads FQNEAQ (reference sequence). The full variable domain, in which reference TRBV7-9 and TRBJ1-4 provide the parts outside the CDR3, is DTGVSQNPRHKITKRGQNVTFRCDPISEHNRLYWYRQTLGQGPEFLTYFQNEAQLEKSRLLSDRFSAERPKGSFSTLEIQRTEQGDSAMYLCASSATGVNEKLFFGSGTQLSVL.

This sequence joins TRBV5-4 and TRBJ2-7; D gene unclear. V lost 0 bases and J 6 bases, leaving 16 bases between the germline ends. Per the germline V gene, CDR1 is SGHNT and CDR2 is YYREEE (reference sequence). The CDR3 has 15 amino acids. The CDR3 region has the DNA TGTGCCAGCAGCTTGGACATCTCCAGTTCGTCCGAGCAGTACTTC. Encoded protein: CASSLDISSSSEQYF.

The gene calls are TRBV30 and TRBJ1-5; TRBD1 matches at 11 bases. The CDR3 extends over 14 amino acids. Germline V gene lookup returns CDR1 GTSNPN and CDR2 SVGIG (reference sequence). The junction had 7 bases not matched to a gene; V was cut back by 8 bases and J by 4 bases. The CDR3 region is CASRDRGENQPQHF. CDR3 bases: TGTGCCAGTAGGGACAGGGGGGAAAATCAGCCCCAGCATTTT.

V usage is TRBV5-6 and J usage is TRBJ2-2; D gene unclear. Deletions cut 2 bases from V and 2 bases from J, with 13 bases between. The CDR3 has 16 residues. The V gene's germline CDR1 is SGHDT and CDR2 YYEEEE. CDR3 region: CASSLPMGPNTGELFF. CDR3 nucleotides: TGTGCCAGCAGCTTACCTATGGGCCCTAACACCGGGGAGCTGTTTTTT. Using reference TRBV5-6 and TRBJ2-2 for the parts outside the CDR3, the full variable domain is DAGVTQSPTHLIKTRGQQVTLRCSPKSGHDTVSWYQQALGQGPQFIFQYYEEEERQRGNFPDRFSGHQFPNYSSELNVNALLLGDSALYLCASSLPMGPNTGELFFGEGSRLTVL.

As to this clone: Other DNA sequences from this sample encode an identical CDR3 as well. The rearrangement links TRBV9 to TRBJ1-1; D not resolved. Trimming shortened V by 2 bases and J by 1 base, and 6 bases separated the two germline ends. Germline V lookup: CDR1 SGDLS, CDR2 YYNGEE. The CDR3 length is 13 residues. In nucleotides, the CDR3 is TGTGCCAGCAGCGTTGTAGCGAACACTGAAGCTTTCTTT. It specifies CASSVVANTEAFF.

The V call is TRBV18, the J call TRBJ1-1, with a weak D call TRBD1 (6 bases). The ends were cut back, 1 base at V and 1 base at J, with 10 bases in the middle. Germline lookup yields CDR1 KGHSH and CDR2 LQKENI. CDR3 length equals 15 residues. The CDR3 DNA reads TGTGCCAGCTCACCACTTGGGGGCAGGAACACTGAAGCTTTCTTT. Translation gives CASSPLGGRNTEAFF. The full variable domain, with the rest looked up from reference TRBV18 and TRBJ1-1, is NAGVMQNPRHLVRRRGQEARLRCSPMKGHSHVYWYRQLPEEGLKFMVYLQKENIIDESGMPKERFSAEFPKEGPSILRIQQVVRGDSAAYFCASSPLGGRNTEAFFGQGTRLTVV.

V is TRBV4-1 and J is TRBJ2-7; D unresolved. This CDR3 comprises 14 residues. With 4 bases removed from V and 3 bases from J, the gap between germline ends came to 13 bases. Looked up from germline, CDR1 is MGHRA and CDR2 is YSYEKL. CDR3 region: CASSPRDKSYEQYF. The CDR3 DNA is TGCGCCAGCAGCCCACGCGACAAGAGCTACGAGCAGTACTTC.